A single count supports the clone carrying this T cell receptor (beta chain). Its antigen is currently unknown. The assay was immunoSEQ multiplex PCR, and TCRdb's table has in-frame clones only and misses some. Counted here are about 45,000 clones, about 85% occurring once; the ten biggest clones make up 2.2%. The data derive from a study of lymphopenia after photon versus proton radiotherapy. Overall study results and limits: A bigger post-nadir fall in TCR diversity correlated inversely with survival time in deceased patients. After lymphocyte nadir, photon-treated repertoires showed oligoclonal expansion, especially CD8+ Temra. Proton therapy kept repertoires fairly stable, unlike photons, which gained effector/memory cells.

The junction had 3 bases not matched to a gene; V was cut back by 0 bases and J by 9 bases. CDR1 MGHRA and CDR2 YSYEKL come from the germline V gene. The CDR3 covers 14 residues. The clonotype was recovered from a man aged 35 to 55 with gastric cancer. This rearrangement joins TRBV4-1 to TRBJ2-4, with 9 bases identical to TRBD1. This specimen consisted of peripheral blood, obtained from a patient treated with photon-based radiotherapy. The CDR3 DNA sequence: TGCGCCAGCAGCCAAGATCCACAGGGGGCCATTCAGTACTTC. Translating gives CASSQDPQGAIQYF.